This T cell receptor beta chain was captured by sequencing in a study of shared T cell receptors in the human thymus. CDR3 length: 15 residues. Germline lookup yields CDR1 SGHTA and CDR2 FQGNSA. Between the trimmed V and J ends, which lost 5 bases and 1 base, there was a span of 11 bases. Libraries were prepared by immunoSEQ multiplex PCR; TCRdb keeps only in-frame clonotypes and omits some of them. Of hundreds of thousands of clones in the sample, 80% to 90% were seen once. The sample was also linked to a second study, of human thymus T cells. That work contributes: Thymic repertoires of unrelated individuals were reported in related research to overlap highly.

The receptor was derived from a boy younger than two with a congenital heart defect. The J gene is TRBJ2-2, the V gene TRBV7-2, with D perhaps TRBD1 (5 bases). The sample taken for sequencing was thymocytes. CDR3 DNA: TGTGCCAGCAGCAAGGGCAGGGAGAACACCGGGGAGCTGTTTTTT. The encoded protein is CASSKGRENTGELFF.